Listed below are T cell receptor beta chains from one sample, sequenced in a study of T cells in Graves' hyperthyroidism and ophthalmopathy. Each CDR3 protein is one row after TCRdb ran MiXCR on the multiplex PCR reads. The repertoire consists of approximately 710,000 distinct CDR3 sequences, with roughly 17% occurring once and the leading ten covering about 16%. The sequenced material came from blood. The receptors derive from a man aged 50 to 60 with Graves' hyperthyroidism. The conserved cysteine and the conserved F or W are not part of the CDR3 here. Each record gives: D gene, V gene, clone size, CDR3 protein. A D gene is named only where the DNA matches it firmly. Clone size is not always given. Where it is, it says once, few, many or a class for expanded clones.

. TRBV7-8 many ASSLDRYRSYEQY
. TRBV2 many ASSGGNAETQY
. TRBV11-2 many ASSLDGRGTQY
. TRBV7-9 many ASSLDRGQGRNEQF
TRBD1 TRBV20-1 . SAARIGQAFFIGYT
. TRBV28 . ASSLYGREDTDTQY
TRBD2 TRBV7-2 many ASSPRGGRAETQY
TRBD2 TRBV6-5 . ASSYSPSGNYNEQF
. TRBV2 many ASRWMAQKGMTQY
. TRBV15 many ATSRARTTNEKLF
. TRBV20-1 . SARGPLAKNIQY
. TRBV20-1 . SAIGGTYNEQF